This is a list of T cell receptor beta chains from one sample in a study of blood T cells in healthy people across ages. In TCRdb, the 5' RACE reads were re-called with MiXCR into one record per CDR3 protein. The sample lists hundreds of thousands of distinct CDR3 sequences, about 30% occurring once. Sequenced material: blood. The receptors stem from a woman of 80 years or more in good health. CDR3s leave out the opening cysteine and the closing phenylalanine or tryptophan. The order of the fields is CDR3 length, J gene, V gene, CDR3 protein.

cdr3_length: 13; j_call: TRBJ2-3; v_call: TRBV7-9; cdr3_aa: ASNLVGGRGDTQY
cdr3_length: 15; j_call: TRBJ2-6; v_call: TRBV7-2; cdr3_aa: ASSKGPPLSGANVLT
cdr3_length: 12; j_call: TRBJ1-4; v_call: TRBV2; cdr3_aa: ASRDRTTNEKLF
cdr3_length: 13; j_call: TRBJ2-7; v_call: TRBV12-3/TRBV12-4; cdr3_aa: ASSYRDSLSYEQY
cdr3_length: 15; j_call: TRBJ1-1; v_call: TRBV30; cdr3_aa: AWGGTVQRWGNTEAF
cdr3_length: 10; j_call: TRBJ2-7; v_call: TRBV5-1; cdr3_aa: ASSLGSDEQY
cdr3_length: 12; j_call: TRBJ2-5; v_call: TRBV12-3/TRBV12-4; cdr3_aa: ASRRSGAGETQY
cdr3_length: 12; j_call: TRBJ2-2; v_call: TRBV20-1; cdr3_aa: SARAGKNTGELF
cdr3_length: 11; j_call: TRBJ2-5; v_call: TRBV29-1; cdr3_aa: SARAGQGETQY
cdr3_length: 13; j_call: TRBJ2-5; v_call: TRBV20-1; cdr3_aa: SARGTGVNQETQY
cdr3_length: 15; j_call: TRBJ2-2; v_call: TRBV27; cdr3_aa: ASSSSRDLRGTGELF
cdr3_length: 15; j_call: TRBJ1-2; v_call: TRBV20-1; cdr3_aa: SALPLSRGGHLGGYT
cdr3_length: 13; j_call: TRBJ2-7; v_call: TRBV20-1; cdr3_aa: SATSGLVSSYEQY
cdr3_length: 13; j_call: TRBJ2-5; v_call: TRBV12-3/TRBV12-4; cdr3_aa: ASSGEDRAQETQY
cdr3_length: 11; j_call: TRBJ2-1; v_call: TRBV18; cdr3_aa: ASSLGPGGEQF
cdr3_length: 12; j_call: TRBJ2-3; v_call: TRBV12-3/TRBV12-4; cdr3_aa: ASSHRVGADVQY
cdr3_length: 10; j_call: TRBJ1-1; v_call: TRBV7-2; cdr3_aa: ASSRMNTEAF
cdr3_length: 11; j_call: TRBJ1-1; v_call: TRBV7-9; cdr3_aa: ASSRERGTEAF
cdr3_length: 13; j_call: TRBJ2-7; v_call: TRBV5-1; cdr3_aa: ASRLDGTGYDEQY
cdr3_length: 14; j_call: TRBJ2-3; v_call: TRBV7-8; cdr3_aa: ASSLVGGDWADTQY
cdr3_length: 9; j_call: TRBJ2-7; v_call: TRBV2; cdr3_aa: ASNMVYEQY
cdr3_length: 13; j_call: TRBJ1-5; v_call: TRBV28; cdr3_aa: ASSSATGSNQPQH
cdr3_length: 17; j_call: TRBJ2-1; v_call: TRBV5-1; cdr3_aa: ASRDQRTSGGRDRDEQF
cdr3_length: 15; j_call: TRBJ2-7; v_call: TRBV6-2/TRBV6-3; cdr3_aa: ASSYETGVSSTYEQY
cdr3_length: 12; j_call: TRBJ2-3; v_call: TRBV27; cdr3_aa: ASSIGTVTDTQY
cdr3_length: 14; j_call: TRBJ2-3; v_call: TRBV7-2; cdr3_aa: ASSLDYPRGADTQY
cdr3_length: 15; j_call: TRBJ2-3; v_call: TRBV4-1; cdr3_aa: ASSQEPTSGGGDTQY
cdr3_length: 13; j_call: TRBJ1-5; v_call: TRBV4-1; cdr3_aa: ASSADRNSNQPQH
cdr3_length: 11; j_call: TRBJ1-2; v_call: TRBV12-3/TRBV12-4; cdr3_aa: ASRGQGDYGYT
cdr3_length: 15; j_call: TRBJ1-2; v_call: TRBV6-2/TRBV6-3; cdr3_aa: ASSYPTGATSNYGYT
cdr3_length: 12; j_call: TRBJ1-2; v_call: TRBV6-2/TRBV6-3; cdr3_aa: ASSPPPGSYGYT
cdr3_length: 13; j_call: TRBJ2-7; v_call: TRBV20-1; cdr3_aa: SARVQGLLSYEQY
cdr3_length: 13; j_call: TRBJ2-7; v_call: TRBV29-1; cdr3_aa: SVEMGLAGGYEQY
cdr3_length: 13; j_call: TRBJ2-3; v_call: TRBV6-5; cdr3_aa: ASTEGGTGGGTQY
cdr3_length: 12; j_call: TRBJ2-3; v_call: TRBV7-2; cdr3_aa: ASSLFGFEDTQY
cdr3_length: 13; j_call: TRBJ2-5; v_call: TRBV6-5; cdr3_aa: ASSYEGLRRETQY
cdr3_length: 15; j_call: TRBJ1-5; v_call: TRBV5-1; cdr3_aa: ASSLGTGDDSNQPQH
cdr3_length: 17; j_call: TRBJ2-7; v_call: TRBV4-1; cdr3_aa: ASSQDKAGTTLRTYEQY
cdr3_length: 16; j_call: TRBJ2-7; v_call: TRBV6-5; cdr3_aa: ASVMDRGVPQSSYEQY
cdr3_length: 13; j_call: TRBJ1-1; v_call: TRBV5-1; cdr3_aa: ASSTQGQGGTEAF